The TCR beta chain under discussion was sequenced for a study of blood T cell repertoires in COVID-19. The germline CDR1 and CDR2 sequences are KGHSH and LQKENI. Trimming took off 6 bases at V and 6 bases at J, with 11 bases between the two ends. CDR3 length: 12 amino acids. The protocol was immunoSEQ multiplex PCR, while the TCRdb copy is restricted to in-frame clones and leaves out a portion. Of 140,000 to 150,000 clones in the sample, 85% were seen once. V is TRBV18 and J is TRBJ1-1; D gene unclear. This clonotype originated in a woman aged 40 to 50 with active or convalescent COVID-19. Sequences were obtained from peripheral blood. The CDR3 is CASSSDLAEAFF. CDR3 coding DNA: TGTGCCAGCTCCTCCGACCTAGCTGAAGCTTTCTTT. The whole variable domain, remainder taken from reference TRBV18 and TRBJ1-1, is NAGVMQNPRHLVRRRGQEARLRCSPMKGHSHVYWYRQLPEEGLKFMVYLQKENIIDESGMPKERFSAEFPKEGPSILRIQQVVRGDSAAYFCASSSDLAEAFFGQGTRLTVV.